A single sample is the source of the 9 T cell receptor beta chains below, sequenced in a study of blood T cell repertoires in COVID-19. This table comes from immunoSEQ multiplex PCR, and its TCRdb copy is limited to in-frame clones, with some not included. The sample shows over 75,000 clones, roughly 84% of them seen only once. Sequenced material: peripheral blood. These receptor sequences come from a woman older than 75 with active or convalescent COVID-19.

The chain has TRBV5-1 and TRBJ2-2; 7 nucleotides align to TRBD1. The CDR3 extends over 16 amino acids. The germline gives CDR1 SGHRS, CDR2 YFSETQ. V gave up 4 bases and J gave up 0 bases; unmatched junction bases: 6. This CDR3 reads CASSDIDRANTGELFF. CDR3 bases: TGCGCCAGCAGCGATATCGACAGGGCGAACACCGGGGAGCTGTTTTTT.

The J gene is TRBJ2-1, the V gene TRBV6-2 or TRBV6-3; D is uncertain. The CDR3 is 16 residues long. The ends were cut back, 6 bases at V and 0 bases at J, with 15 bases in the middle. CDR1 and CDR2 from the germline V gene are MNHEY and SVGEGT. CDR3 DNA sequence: TGTGCCAGCAGCCCGCCCCTTACCGGCTCCTACAATGAGCAGTTCTTC. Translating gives CASSPPLTGSYNEQFF.

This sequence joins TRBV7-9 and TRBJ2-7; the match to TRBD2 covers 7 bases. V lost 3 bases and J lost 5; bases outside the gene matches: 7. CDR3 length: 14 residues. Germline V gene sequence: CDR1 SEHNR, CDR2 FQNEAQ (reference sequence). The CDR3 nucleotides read TGTGCCAGCAGCTTTGGGAGGGGTGTCAACGAGCAGTACTTC. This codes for CASSFGRGVNEQYF.

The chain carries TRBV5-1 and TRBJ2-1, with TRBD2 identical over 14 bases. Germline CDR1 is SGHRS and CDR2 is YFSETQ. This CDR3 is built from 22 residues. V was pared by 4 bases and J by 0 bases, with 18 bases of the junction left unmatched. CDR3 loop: CASSHPEATTSGRGNSYNEQFF. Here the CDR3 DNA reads TGCGCCAGCAGCCACCCCGAGGCTACGACTAGCGGGAGGGGTAACTCCTACAATGAGCAGTTCTTC.

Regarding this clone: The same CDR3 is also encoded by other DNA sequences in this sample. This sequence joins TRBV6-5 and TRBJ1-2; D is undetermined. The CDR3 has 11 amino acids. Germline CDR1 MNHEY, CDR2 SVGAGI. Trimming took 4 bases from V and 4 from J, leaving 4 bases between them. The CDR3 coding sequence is TGTGCCAGCAGTTCCGGCTATGGCTACACCTTC. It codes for CASSSGYGYTF.

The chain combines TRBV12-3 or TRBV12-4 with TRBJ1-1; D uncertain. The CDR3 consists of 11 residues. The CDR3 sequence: CACVYDTEAFF. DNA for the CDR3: TGTGCGTGTGTCTACGACACTGAAGCTTTCTTT.

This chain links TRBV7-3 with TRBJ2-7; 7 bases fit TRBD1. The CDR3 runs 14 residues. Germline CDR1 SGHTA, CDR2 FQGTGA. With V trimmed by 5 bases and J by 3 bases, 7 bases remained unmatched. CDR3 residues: CASSLRDSFYEQYF. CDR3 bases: TGTGCCAGCAGCCTCCGGGACAGCTTCTACGAGCAGTACTTC. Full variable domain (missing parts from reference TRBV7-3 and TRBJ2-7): GAGVSQTPSNKVTEKGKYVELRCDPISGHTALYWYRQSLGQGPEFLIYFQGTGAADDSGLPNDRFFAVRPEGSVSTLKIQRTERGDSAVYLCASSLRDSFYEQYFGPGTRLTVT.

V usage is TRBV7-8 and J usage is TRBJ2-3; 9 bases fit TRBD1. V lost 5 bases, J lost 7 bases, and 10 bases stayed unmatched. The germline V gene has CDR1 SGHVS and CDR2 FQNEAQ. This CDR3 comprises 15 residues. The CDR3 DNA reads TGTGCCAGCAGCCTGCGGACAGGGGATATCAATACGCAGTATTTT. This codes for CASSLRTGDINTQYF.

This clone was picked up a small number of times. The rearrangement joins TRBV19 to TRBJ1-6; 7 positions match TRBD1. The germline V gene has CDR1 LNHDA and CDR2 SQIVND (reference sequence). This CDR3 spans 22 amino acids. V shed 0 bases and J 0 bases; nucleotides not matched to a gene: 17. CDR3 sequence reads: CASSIERGRQGDKSSYNSPLHF. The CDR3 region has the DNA TGTGCCAGTAGTATAGAAAGGGGGAGACAGGGCGACAAAAGCTCCTATAATTCACCCCTCCACTTT. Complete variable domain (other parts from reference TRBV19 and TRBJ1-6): DGGITQSPKYLFRKEGQNVTLSCEQNLNHDAMYWYRQDPGQGLRLIYYSQIVNDFQKGDIAEGYSVSREKKESFPLTVTSAQKNPTAFYLCASSIERGRQGDKSSYNSPLHFGNGTRLTVT.